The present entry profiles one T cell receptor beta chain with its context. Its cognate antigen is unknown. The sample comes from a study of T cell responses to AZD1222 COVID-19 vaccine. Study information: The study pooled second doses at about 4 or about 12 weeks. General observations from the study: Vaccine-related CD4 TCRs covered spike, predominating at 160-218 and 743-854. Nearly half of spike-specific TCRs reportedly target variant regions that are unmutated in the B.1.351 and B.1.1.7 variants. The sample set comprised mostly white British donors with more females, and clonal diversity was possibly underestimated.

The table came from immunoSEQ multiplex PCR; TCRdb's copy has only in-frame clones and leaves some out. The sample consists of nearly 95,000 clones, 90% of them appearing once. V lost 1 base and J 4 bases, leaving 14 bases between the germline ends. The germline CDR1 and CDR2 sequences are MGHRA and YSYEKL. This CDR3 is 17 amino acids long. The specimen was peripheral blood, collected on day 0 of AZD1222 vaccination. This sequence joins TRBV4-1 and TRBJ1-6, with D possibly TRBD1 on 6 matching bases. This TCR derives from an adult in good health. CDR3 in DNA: TGCGCCAGCAGCCAAGGTGGCAGGGGAACGTATAATTCACCCCTCCACTTT. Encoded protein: CASSQGGRGTYNSPLHF.